A single sample is the source of the 4 T cell receptor beta chains below, sequenced in a study of post-analysis software for immune sequencing data. Researchers reported that TCR beta cDNA libraries carried unique molecular identifiers. A single record per CDR3 protein comes from TCRdb applying MiXCR to the PCR reads. The profile shows hundreds of thousands of distinct CDR3 sequences, about 32% of them singletons. Study-wide results and caveats: Patients used five TRBV segments, including TRBV5-6, TRBV5-1 and TRBV20-1, more often than controls.

Which antigens these TCRs recognize remains unknown. The sequenced material came from blood. These receptors originate from a girl aged 10-17 years with multiple sclerosis.

The V gene is TRBV12-3 or TRBV12-4, the J gene TRBJ1-2; D is perhaps TRBD1 (5 bases). V lost 6 bases and J 3 bases, leaving 17 bases between the germline ends. The CDR3 has 15 residues. The CDR3 region is CASSPRANSHYGYTF. The CDR3, as DNA: TGTGCCAGCAGCCCCAGGGCTAATTCACACTATGGCTACACCTTC.

This clonotype was counted between two and nine times. This chain links TRBV3-1 with TRBJ2-7; D not resolved. This CDR3 comprises 13 residues. Germline assignment: CDR1 LGHDT and CDR2 YNNKEL (reference sequence). Trimming took 5 bases from V and 2 from J, leaving 10 bases between them. CDR3 residues: CASSFRGAYEQYF. The CDR3 nucleotides read TGTGCCAGCAGCTTCCGCGGCGCCTACGAGCAGTACTTC.

The V and J genes are TRBV11-3 and TRBJ2-5; the D gene is possibly TRBD2 (6 bases). Trimming stripped 5 bases from V and 2 bases from J, with 12 bases between. There are 14 residues in the CDR3. Germline V lookup: CDR1 SGHNT, CDR2 YENEEA. The CDR3 spells CASSPSGYQETQYF. CDR3 nucleotide sequence: TGTGCCAGCAGCCCAAGCGGGTATCAAGAGACCCAGTACTTC.

The table lists this clonotype with a few counts. The J gene is TRBJ2-7, the V gene TRBV20-1; 7 bases line up with TRBD1. V gave up 3 bases and J gave up 3 bases; unmatched junction bases: 5. Germline V CDR1 and CDR2: DFQATT, SNEGSKA (reference sequence). The CDR3 has 13 residues. This chain's CDR3 is CSARGQFDYEQYF. The CDR3 DNA reads TGCAGTGCTAGGGGACAGTTCGACTACGAGCAGTACTTC.